Sequencing of this TCR beta chain was carried out in a study of cytomegalovirus exposure and HLA in healthy donors. PCR involved 60 Vbeta and 13 Jbeta primers. Some clones are missing from TCRdb's copy, which holds only in-frame ones; the method was immunoSEQ multiplex PCR. The specimen's table records approximately 120,000 clones. About this clone: The antigen is undetermined.

Regarding the study as a whole: The investigators catalogued 150 or so TCR beta chains as cytomegalovirus-associated.

There are 13 residues in the CDR3. Trimming took 3 bases from V and 7 from J, leaving 10 bases between them. Germline V CDR1 and CDR2: MNHNS, SASEGT. The sequence was collected from a man aged 35-49 years in good health and CMV-seronegative. This chain connects TRBV6-1 to TRBJ1-5, with D possibly being TRBD1 (5 bases). The specimen was PBMCs. CDR3 nucleotide sequence: TGTGCCAGCAGTGAGCGGGGCCAACAGCCCCAGCATTTT. Protein product: CASSERGQQPQHF.